This T cell receptor (delta chain) was recorded in a study of γδ T cells in repeated Plasmodium falciparum infection. Whole-study context: Over about 600 days, donors received four mosquito-bite P. falciparum NF54 infections. Study observations and caveats: Many TCRgamma sequences overlapped between individuals in stable Vgamma9/Vdelta2+ repertoires.

This clone came up a few times. Its antigen is as yet unknown. This likely stems from a read error, as it lies one base from a far larger clone. Other DNA sequences in this specimen translate into the identical CDR3. The CDR3 is 22 residues long. CDR1 and CDR2 from the germline V gene are TSWWSYY and QGS. Bulk repertoires came from Vgamma9/Vdelta2+ or Vdelta2-negative gammadelta T cells flow-sorted from PBMC. TCRdb re-called the multiplex PCR reads through CATT. Of tens of thousands of delta-chain clones listed, roughly 0.98% are singletons. This clonotype was obtained from a pool of human donors (malaria-infected and uninfected, not separated). V and J are TRDV1 and TRDJ1; 11 positions match TRDD3. Material: gamma-delta T cells from blood. As DNA, the CDR3 is TGTGCTCTTGGGGAACCCGTGAGGTCTTCCTACTGGGGGATAAAGGTGGCCGATAAGCTCATCTTT. Amino acids: CALGEPVRSSYWGIKVADKLIF.